This TCR beta chain was documented in a study of OX40 agonist ivuxolimab in advanced cancers. Whole-study results and caveats: The authors also found low normalized T-cell clonal expansion in some nonresponders. Partial responders at 0.1-3.0 mg/kg showed near-lowest clonal expansion.

The CDR3 runs 15 residues. Germline lookup yields CDR1 SGHDT and CDR2 YYEEEE. Losses at the gene ends were 6 bases for V and 9 bases for J; bases not matched to a gene: 17. For this clone: Its target is not known.

TCRdb keeps only in-frame clones here, not all; method: immunoSEQ multiplex PCR. This sample carries about 100,000 clones, approximately 91% of them seen once, and the ten largest clones take about 0.15%. This clonotype originated in an adult with an advanced solid tumor such as melanoma, head and neck, liver or kidney cancer. The V gene is TRBV5-6, the J gene TRBJ2-5; 7 positions match TRBD2. The sequencing used CD4+ or CD8+ T cells sorted from blood, collected in a trial of the OX40 agonist ivuxolimab. The CDR3 spells CASTKVGRSSGAQYF. The CDR3 nucleotides read TGTGCCAGCACTAAGGTCGGGAGGTCCTCCGGGGCCCAGTACTTC.